This T cell receptor (beta chain) appears in the sequencing data of a study of T cells in Graves' hyperthyroidism and ophthalmopathy. These patients, aged 18 to 65, had recently diagnosed hyperthyroidism lasting under 2 months. Notes on this clonotype: Its antigen is unidentified.

The CDR3 has 14 amino acids. V dropped 6 bases and J dropped 4; count of bases not matched to a gene: 2. CDR1 and CDR2 from the germline V gene are MNHEY and SVGEGT. RNA transcripts provided the source from which TCR beta CDR3 regions were amplified. The TCR CDR3 was amplified in a first-round RT-PCR using the HTBI primer set. TCRdb called the multiplex PCR reads again in MiXCR, with one record for every CDR3 protein. Among 300,000 to 350,000 distinct CDR3 sequences, about 18% were seen once, and the ten largest hold less than 65%. Study-level results: Most expanded thyroid clonotypes above 0.001 also appeared in blood.

Sample: blood. This chain connects TRBV6-2 or TRBV6-3 to TRBJ2-2; 10 positions agree with TRBD1. This sequence originates from a woman aged 45-59 years with Graves' hyperthyroidism. The CDR3 DNA follows: TGTGCCAGCAGGGGACAGGGGTCCACCGGGGAGCTGTTTTTT. Its translation: CASRGQGSTGELFF.